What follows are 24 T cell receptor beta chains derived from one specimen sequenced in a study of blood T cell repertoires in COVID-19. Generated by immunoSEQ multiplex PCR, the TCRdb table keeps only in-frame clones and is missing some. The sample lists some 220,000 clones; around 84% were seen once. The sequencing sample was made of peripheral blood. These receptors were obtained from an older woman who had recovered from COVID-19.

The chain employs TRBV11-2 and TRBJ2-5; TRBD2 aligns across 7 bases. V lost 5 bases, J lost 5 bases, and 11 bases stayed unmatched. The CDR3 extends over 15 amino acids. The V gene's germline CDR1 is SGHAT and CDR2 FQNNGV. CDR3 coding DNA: TGTGCCAGCAGCCTGGGAGGGTCCTCGCTGGAGACCCAGTACTTC. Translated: CASSLGGSSLETQYF.

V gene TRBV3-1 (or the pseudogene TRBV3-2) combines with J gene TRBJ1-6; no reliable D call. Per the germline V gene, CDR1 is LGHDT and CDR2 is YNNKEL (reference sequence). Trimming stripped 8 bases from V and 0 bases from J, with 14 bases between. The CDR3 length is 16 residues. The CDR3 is CASASPRSSYNSPLHF. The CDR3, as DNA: TGTGCCAGCGCCTCCCCTAGAAGCTCCTATAATTCACCCCTCCACTTT.

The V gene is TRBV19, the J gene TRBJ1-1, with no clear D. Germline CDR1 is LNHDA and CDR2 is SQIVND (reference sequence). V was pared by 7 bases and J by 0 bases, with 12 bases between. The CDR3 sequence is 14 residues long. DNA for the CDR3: TGTGCCAGTACACCGGGGTCTATGAACACTGAAGCTTTCTTT. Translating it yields CASTPGSMNTEAFF.

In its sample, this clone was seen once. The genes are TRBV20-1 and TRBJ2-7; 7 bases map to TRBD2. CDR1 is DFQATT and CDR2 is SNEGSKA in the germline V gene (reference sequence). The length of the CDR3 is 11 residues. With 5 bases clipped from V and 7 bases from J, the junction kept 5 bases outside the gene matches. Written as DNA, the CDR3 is TGCAGTGCTGTGCCCGGGGGGGAGCAGTACTTC. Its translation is CSAVPGGEQYF.

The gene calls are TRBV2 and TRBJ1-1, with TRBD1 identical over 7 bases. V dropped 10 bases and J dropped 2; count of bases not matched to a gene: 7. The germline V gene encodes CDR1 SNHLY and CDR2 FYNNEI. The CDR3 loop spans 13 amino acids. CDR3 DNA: TGTGCCACCCGTGGACAGGCTAACACTGAAGCTTTCTTT. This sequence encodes CATRGQANTEAFF.

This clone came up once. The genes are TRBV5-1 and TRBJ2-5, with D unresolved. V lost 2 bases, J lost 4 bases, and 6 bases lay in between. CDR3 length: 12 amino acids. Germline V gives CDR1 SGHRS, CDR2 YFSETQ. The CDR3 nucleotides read TGCGCCAGCAGCTTTTCAGGAGAGACCCAGTACTTC. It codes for CASSFSGETQYF. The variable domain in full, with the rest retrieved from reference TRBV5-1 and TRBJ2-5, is KAGVTQTPRYLIKTRGQQVTLSCSPISGHRSVSWYQQTPGQGLQFLFEYFSETQRNKGNFPGRFSGRQFSNSRSEMNVSTLELGDSALYLCASSFSGETQYFGPGTRLLVL.

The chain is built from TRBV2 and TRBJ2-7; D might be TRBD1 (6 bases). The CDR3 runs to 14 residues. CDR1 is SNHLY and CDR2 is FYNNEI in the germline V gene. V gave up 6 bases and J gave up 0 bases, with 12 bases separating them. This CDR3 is CASRRGTNSYEQYF. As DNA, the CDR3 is TGTGCCAGCAGGCGAGGGACAAACTCCTACGAGCAGTACTTC.

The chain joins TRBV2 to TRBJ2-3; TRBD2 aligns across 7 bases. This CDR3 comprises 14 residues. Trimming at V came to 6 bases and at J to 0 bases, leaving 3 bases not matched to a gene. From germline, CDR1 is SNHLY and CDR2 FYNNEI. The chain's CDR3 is CASRISGSTDTQYF. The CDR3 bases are TGTGCCAGCAGGATTAGCGGGAGCACAGATACGCAGTATTTT.

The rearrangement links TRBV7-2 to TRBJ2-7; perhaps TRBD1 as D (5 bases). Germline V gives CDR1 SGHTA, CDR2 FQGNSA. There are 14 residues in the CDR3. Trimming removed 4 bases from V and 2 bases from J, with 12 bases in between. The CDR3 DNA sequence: TGTGCCAGCAGCTCCCAGACAGCTACCTACGAGCAGTACTTC. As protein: CASSSQTATYEQYF.

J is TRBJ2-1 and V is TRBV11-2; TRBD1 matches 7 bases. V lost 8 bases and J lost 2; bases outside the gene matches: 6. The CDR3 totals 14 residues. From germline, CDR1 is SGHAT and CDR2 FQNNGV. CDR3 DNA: TGTGCCAGCCAAACGGGACAGACCTACAATGAGCAGTTCTTC. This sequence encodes CASQTGQTYNEQFF.

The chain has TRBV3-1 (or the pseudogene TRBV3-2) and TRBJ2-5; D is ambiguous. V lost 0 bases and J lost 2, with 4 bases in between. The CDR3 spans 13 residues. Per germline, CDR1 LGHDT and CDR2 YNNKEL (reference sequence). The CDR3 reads CASSQDAQETQYF. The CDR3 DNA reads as TGTGCCAGCAGCCAAGATGCGCAAGAGACCCAGTACTTC.

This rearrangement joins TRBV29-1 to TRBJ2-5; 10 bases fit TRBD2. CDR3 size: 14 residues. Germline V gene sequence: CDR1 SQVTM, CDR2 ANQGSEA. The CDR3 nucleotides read TGCAGTTGCAAGCGGGGGGGCCGTGGAGAGACCCAGTACTTC. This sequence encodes CSCKRGGRGETQYF.

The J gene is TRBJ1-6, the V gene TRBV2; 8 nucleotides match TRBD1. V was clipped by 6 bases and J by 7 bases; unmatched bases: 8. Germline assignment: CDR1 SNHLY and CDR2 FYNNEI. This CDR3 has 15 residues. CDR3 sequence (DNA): TGTGCCAGCAGCGCAAGCAGGGGGCTCAATTCACCCCTCCACTTT. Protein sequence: CASSASRGLNSPLHF.

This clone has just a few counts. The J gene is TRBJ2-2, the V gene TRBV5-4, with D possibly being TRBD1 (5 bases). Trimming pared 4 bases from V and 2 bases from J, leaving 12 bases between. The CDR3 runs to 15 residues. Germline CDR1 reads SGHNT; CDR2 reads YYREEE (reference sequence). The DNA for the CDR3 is TGTGCCAGCAGCGACCGCAGGGTAAACACCGGGGAGCTGTTTTTT. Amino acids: CASSDRRVNTGELFF.

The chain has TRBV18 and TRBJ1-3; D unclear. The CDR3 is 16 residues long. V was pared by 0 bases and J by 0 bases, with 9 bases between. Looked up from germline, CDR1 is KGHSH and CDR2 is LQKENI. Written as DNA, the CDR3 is TGTGCCAGCTCACCACCGTCCAGTACCTCTGGAAACACCATATATTTT. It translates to CASSPPSSTSGNTIYF.

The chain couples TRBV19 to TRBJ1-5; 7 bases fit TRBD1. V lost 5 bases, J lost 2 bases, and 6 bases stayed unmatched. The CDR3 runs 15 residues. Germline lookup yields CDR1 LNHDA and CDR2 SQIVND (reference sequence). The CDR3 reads CASSQTGSRNQPQHF. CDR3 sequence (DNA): TGTGCCAGTAGTCAGACAGGGTCGCGCAATCAGCCCCAGCATTTT.

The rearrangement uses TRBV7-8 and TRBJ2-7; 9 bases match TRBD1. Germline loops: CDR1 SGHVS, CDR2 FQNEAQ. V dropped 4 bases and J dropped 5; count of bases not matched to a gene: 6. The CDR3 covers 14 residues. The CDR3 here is CASSWTGVTDEQYF. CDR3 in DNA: TGTGCCAGCAGCTGGACAGGGGTCACGGACGAGCAGTACTTC.

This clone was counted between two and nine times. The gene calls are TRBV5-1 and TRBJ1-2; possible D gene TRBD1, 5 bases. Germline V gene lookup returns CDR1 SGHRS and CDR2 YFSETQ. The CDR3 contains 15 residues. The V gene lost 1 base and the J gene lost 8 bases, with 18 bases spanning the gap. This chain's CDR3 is CASSLMRGGSEGYTF. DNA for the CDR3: TGCGCCAGCAGCTTGATGCGGGGCGGTAGTGAAGGCTACACCTTC.

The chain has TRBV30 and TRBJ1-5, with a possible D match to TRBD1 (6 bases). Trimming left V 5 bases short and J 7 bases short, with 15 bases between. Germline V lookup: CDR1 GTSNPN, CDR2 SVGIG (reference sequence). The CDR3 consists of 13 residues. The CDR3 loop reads CAWDTGLTQPQHF. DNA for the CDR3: TGTGCCTGGGATACAGGGTTAACCCAGCCCCAGCATTTT.

CDR3 sequence reads: CASSLRGGQETQYF. The CDR3 nucleotides are TGTGCCAGCAGTTTGAGGGGGGGCCAAGAGACCCAGTACTTC. This chain links TRBV27 with TRBJ2-5; weak D call: TRBD2 (7 bases). CDR3 length equals 14 residues. Germline assignment: CDR1 MNHEY and CDR2 SMNVEV (reference sequence). The V end lost 3 bases, the J end lost 1 base, and 9 bases lay between the germline ends.

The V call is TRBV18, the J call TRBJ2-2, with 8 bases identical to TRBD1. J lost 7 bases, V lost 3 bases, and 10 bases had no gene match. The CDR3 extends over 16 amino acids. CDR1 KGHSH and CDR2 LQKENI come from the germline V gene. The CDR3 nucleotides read TGTGCCAGCTCACCTGGGACAGGTTCAGGCGGCGGGGAGCTGTTTTTT. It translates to CASSPGTGSGGGELFF.

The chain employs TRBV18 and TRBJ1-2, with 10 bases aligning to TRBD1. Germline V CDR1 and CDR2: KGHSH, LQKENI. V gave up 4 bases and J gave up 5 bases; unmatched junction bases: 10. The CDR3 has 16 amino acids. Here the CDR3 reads CASSQNNGQGGYGYTF. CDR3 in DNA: TGTGCCAGCTCACAAAACAACGGACAGGGGGGATATGGCTACACCTTC.

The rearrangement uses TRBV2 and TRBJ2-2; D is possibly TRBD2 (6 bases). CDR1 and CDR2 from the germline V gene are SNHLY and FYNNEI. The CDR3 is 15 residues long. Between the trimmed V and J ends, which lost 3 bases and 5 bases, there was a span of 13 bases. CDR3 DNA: TGTGCCAGCAGTGATTTGGGAGGAGGAACCGGGGAGCTGTTTTTT. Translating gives CASSDLGGGTGELFF.

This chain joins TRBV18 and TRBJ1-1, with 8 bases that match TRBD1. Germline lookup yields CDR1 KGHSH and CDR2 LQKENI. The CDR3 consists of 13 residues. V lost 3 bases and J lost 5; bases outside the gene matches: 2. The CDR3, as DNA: TGTGCCAGCTCACCGACAGGGGTTACTGAAGCTTTCTTT. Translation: CASSPTGVTEAFF.